Shown below are 27 T cell receptor beta chains from a single sample sequenced in a study of cytomegalovirus exposure and HLA in healthy donors. Only in-frame clones appear in the TCRdb table, and some are missing; sequencing was by immunoSEQ multiplex PCR. The sample carries roughly 65,000 clones, about 90% recorded once. The sample consisted of PBMCs. These receptors were collected from a young man in good health and CMV-seronegative.

The rearrangement joins TRBV18 to TRBJ1-4, with D perhaps matching TRBD1 (6 bases). CDR1 is KGHSH, CDR2 LQKENI, per germline. The ends were cut back, 3 bases at V and 8 bases at J, with 7 bases in the middle. This CDR3 has 12 residues. In DNA, the CDR3 is TGTGCCAGCTCACCCGGGACAGAAAAACTGTTTTTT. Protein product: CASSPGTEKLFF. The full variable domain, its missing parts supplied by reference TRBV18 and TRBJ1-4, is NAGVMQNPRHLVRRRGQEARLRCSPMKGHSHVYWYRQLPEEGLKFMVYLQKENIIDESGMPKERFSAEFPKEGPSILRIQQVVRGDSAAYFCASSPGTEKLFFGSGTQLSVL.

This sequence joins TRBV15 and TRBJ2-1, with 7 bases aligning to TRBD2. J was trimmed by 9 bases and V by 0 bases; bases with no gene match: 8. CDR1 is LNHNV, CDR2 YYDKDF, per germline (reference sequence). This CDR3 spans 15 amino acids. CDR3 in amino acids: CATSRDLTSTGEQFF. The DNA for the CDR3 is TGTGCCACCAGCAGAGATCTGACTAGCACCGGTGAGCAGTTCTTC.

This rearrangement joins TRBV5-1 to TRBJ1-2; 11 bases are a match to TRBD1. Germline-derived CDR1 and CDR2 are SGHRS and YFSETQ. The CDR3 contains 15 residues. Germline trimming cut 4 bases from V and 8 bases from J; bases unmatched to any gene: 10. Here the CDR3 reads CASSALGQGVRGYTF. CDR3 DNA sequence: TGCGCCAGCAGCGCCTTGGGACAGGGGGTAAGAGGCTACACCTTC. Together with reference TRBV5-1 and TRBJ1-2, the CDR3 gives the full variable domain: KAGVTQTPRYLIKTRGQQVTLSCSPISGHRSVSWYQQTPGQGLQFLFEYFSETQRNKGNFPGRFSGRQFSNSRSEMNVSTLELGDSALYLCASSALGQGVRGYTFGSGTRLTVV.

The chain joins TRBV6-5 to TRBJ2-1; maybe TRBD2 (5 bases). V was trimmed by 6 bases and J by 3 bases, leaving 6 bases between them. The V gene's germline CDR1 is MNHEY and CDR2 SVGAGI. CDR3 length: 12 amino acids. CDR3 sequence: CASSRDYNEQFF. The CDR3 nucleotides read TGTGCCAGCAGCCGGGACTACAATGAGCAGTTCTTC.

The J gene is TRBJ2-5, the V gene TRBV7-9, with TRBD2 identical over 7 bases. This CDR3 is 15 amino acids long. Losses at the gene ends were 5 bases for V and 0 bases for J; bases not matched to a gene: 6. The germline V gene has CDR1 SEHNR and CDR2 FQNEAQ (reference sequence). CDR3 sequence: CASSPWGGDQETQYF. The CDR3 DNA is TGTGCCAGCAGCCCATGGGGGGGGGACCAAGAGACCCAGTACTTC.

This chain links TRBV5-1 with TRBJ1-1; maybe TRBD1 (5 bases). This CDR3 contains 13 residues. Germline lookup yields CDR1 SGHRS and CDR2 YFSETQ. V was pared by 6 bases and J by 0 bases, with 9 bases between. CDR3 bases: TGCGCCAGCAAAATAGGGGTGAACACTGAAGCTTTCTTT. It translates to CASKIGVNTEAFF.

This chain uses TRBV19 with TRBJ2-1, with 11 bases identical to TRBD1. V was pared by 7 bases and J by 8 bases, with 10 bases of the junction left unmatched. Germline CDR1 and CDR2: LNHDA and SQIVND (reference sequence). The CDR3 extends over 15 amino acids. DNA of the CDR3: TGTGCCAGTAAACGACTAGGACAGGGGGCAGATGAGCAGTTCTTC. This gives the protein CASKRLGQGADEQFF.

The chain combines TRBV6-6 with TRBJ2-2; possibly TRBD2 for D (5 bases). The germline V gene has CDR1 MNHNY and CDR2 SVGAGI (reference sequence). The CDR3 runs 12 residues. Trimming stripped 8 bases from V and 4 bases from J, with 8 bases between. CDR3 coding DNA: TGTGCCAGCGGTCGGGGCACCGGGGAGCTGTTTTTT. Its protein is CASGRGTGELFF.

The CDR3 DNA sequence: TGTGCCAGCAGTTACTCCGGGGGAGTGGGGACCCAGTACTTC. Its translation is CASSYSGGVGTQYF. The rearrangement links TRBV6-5 to TRBJ2-5; possibly TRBD2 for D (6 bases). Germline CDR1 reads MNHEY; CDR2 reads SVGAGI. This CDR3 is built from 14 residues. V lost 0 bases and J lost 7, with 12 bases in between.

The V gene is TRBV6-6, the J gene TRBJ1-1; 8 bases fit TRBD1. V gave up 5 bases and J gave up 3 bases; unmatched junction bases: 8. The V gene's germline CDR1 is MNHNY and CDR2 SVGAGI (reference sequence). The CDR3 runs to 15 residues. CDR3 nucleotides: TGTGCCAGCAGTGATAGAGGACAGGGAGACACTGAAGCTTTCTTT. Translated: CASSDRGQGDTEAFF.

The chain links TRBV7-2 to TRBJ2-7, with TRBD1 as a possible D gene (5 bases). Trimming pared 11 bases from V and 3 bases from J, leaving 14 bases between. CDR3 length equals 12 residues. Germline CDR1 is SGHTA and CDR2 is FQGNSA. Written as DNA, the CDR3 is TGTGCCGCAAGGGGTACAAACTACGAGCAGTACTTC. This codes for CAARGTNYEQYF.

The chain links TRBV5-5 to TRBJ2-7, with TRBD1 identical over 10 bases. Trimming took 4 bases from V and 5 from J; bases not matched to a gene: 6. There are 14 residues in the CDR3. CDR1 is SGHKS and CDR2 is YYEKEE in the germline V gene (reference sequence). CDR3 residues: CASSRDRGIHEQYF. The CDR3 nucleotides are TGTGCCAGCAGCCGGGACAGGGGAATCCACGAGCAGTACTTC.

The gene calls are TRBV11-2 and TRBJ2-2, with TRBD1 matching over 8 bases. After removal of 5 bases from V and 5 bases from J, the junction contained 1 base not matched to a gene. Germline assignment: CDR1 SGHAT and CDR2 FQNNGV. The CDR3 runs to 13 residues. The CDR3 loop reads CASSRDRTGELFF. The CDR3 nucleotides are TGTGCCAGCAGCCGGGACAGGACCGGGGAGCTGTTTTTT.

V gene TRBV11-2 combines with J gene TRBJ2-2; 9 bases fit TRBD2. V trimming: 5 bases; J trimming: 8 bases; junction bases outside the gene matches: 6. CDR3 length equals 14 residues. CDR1 is SGHAT, CDR2 FQNNGV, per germline. CDR3 residues: CASSPGLAPGELFF. The CDR3 DNA is TGTGCCAGCAGCCCGGGACTAGCCCCGGGGGAGCTGTTTTTT.

The chain links TRBV10-3 to TRBJ2-3; a weak D match, TRBD1 (7 bases). Germline loops: CDR1 ENHRY, CDR2 SYGVKD. This CDR3 contains 15 residues. The V and J ends lost 2 bases and 0 bases respectively, with 9 bases between them. CDR3 region: CAISEAGQSTDTQYF. The DNA of the CDR3 is TGTGCCATCAGTGAGGCGGGACAGAGCACAGATACGCAGTATTTT.

This chain connects TRBV13 to TRBJ1-1, with D perhaps matching TRBD1 (5 bases). Germline-derived CDR1 and CDR2 are PRHDT and FYEKMQ (reference sequence). Trimming left V 5 bases short and J 0 bases short, with 13 bases between. This CDR3 region has 15 residues. The CDR3 loop is CASSLTGFMNTEAFF. The CDR3 DNA is TGTGCCAGCAGCCTCACAGGCTTCATGAACACTGAAGCTTTCTTT. Using reference TRBV13 and TRBJ1-1 for the parts outside the CDR3, the full variable domain is AAGVIQSPRHLIKEKRETATLKCYPIPRHDTVYWYQQGPGQDPQFLISFYEKMQSDKGSIPDRFSAQQFSDYHSELNMSSLELGDSALYFCASSLTGFMNTEAFFGQGTRLTVV.

The sample holds one count of this clone. V is TRBV6-1 and J is TRBJ1-3; TRBD1 matches 7 bases. Germline-derived CDR1 and CDR2 are MNHNS and SASEGT. CDR3 length equals 14 residues. Trimming took 7 bases from V and 4 from J; bases not matched to a gene: 7. CDR3 protein: CASITTGTGNTIYF. Written as DNA, the CDR3 is TGTGCCAGCATTACGACAGGGACAGGAAACACCATATATTTT.

The chain is built from TRBV19 and TRBJ2-3, with TRBD2 as a possible D gene (6 bases). The CDR3 runs to 15 residues. Germline CDR1 LNHDA, CDR2 SQIVND (reference sequence). The germline V and J ends were trimmed by 5 bases and 2 bases, with 14 bases remaining between them. CDR3 in DNA: TGTGCCAGTAGTTCCCGGCCTAGCGTCACAGATACGCAGTATTTT. Its translation is CASSSRPSVTDTQYF.

J is TRBJ2-3 and V is TRBV11-1; no firm D call. This CDR3 has 15 amino acids. Germline V gene lookup returns CDR1 SGHAT and CDR2 FQDESV (reference sequence). Trimming left V 1 base short and J 8 bases short, with 16 bases between. CDR3 sequence (DNA): TGTGCCAGCAGCTTAGATCGACTTACCGTGGGTACGCAGTATTTT. It translates to CASSLDRLTVGTQYF. Filled out from reference TRBV11-1 and TRBJ2-3, the complete variable domain reads EAEVAQSPRYKITEKSQAVAFWCDPISGHATLYWYRQILGQGPELLVQFQDESVVDDSQLPKDRFSAERLKGVDSTLKIQPAELGDSAMYLCASSLDRLTVGTQYFGPGTRLTVL.

The chain carries TRBV30 and TRBJ2-5; D might be TRBD2 (6 bases). Trimming took off 5 bases at V and 9 bases at J, with 22 bases between the two ends. Germline V gene data show CDR1 as GTSNPN and CDR2 as SVGIG (reference sequence). This CDR3 is built from 14 residues. Here the CDR3 DNA reads TGTGCCTGGCAGTTAAGGACTACGGGGTTGGCCCAGTACTTC. This gives the protein CAWQLRTTGLAQYF.

This chain joins TRBV4-2 and TRBJ2-1; 14 bases line up with TRBD2. Germline V gene data show CDR1 as LGHNA and CDR2 as YNFKEQ. Trimming removed 0 bases from V and 6 bases from J; junction bases left unmatched: 1. This CDR3 region has 16 residues. As DNA, the CDR3 is TGTGCCAGCAGCCAAGATGGACTAGCGGGAGGCAATGAGCAGTTCTTC. Its translation: CASSQDGLAGGNEQFF.

This sequence joins TRBV7-9 and TRBJ2-7, with 7 bases lining up with TRBD2. The germline V gene encodes CDR1 SEHNR and CDR2 FQNEAQ (reference sequence). The CDR3 is made up of 14 amino acids. V was clipped by 1 base and J by 2 bases; unmatched bases: 2. CDR3 loop: CASSLEGGAYEQYF. CDR3 DNA sequence: TGTGCCAGCAGCTTAGAGGGAGGGGCCTACGAGCAGTACTTC.

CDR3 sequence (DNA): TGTGCCAGCAGCCTTTCCAGAAGGAACACTGAAGCTTTCTTT. Its protein product is CASSLSRRNTEAFF. This rearrangement joins TRBV27 to TRBJ1-1; D is ambiguous. V was trimmed by 6 bases and J by 1 base, leaving 12 bases between them. The CDR3 runs 14 residues. Germline CDR1 is MNHEY and CDR2 is SMNVEV (reference sequence).

Points on this clone: One junction end does not reproduce the germline sequence, and a read error may be involved. The rearrangement uses TRBV7-7 and TRBJ2-1; 12 bases line up with TRBD2. CDR1 SSHAT and CDR2 FNYEAQ come from the germline V gene (reference sequence). The CDR3 is 17 amino acids. CDR3 amino acids: CASSFKTSGSSYNEQFF. The CDR3 DNA is TGTGCTAGCAGCTTTAAGACTAGCGGGAGTTCCTACAATGAGCAGTTCTTC.

This chain joins TRBV19 and TRBJ2-7; D is unclear. With 2 bases removed from V and 7 bases from J, the gap between germline ends came to 12 bases. Germline V gene lookup returns CDR1 LNHDA and CDR2 SQIVND (reference sequence). The CDR3 length is 13 residues. The CDR3 DNA sequence: TGTGCCAGTAGTATACAGGTTCGTAATGAGCAGTACTTC. As protein: CASSIQVRNEQYF.

The CDR3 reads CASSETEYEQYF. The CDR3 DNA follows: TGTGCCAGCAGTGAAACAGAATACGAGCAGTACTTC. This chain connects TRBV2 to TRBJ2-7; D gene unclear. The CDR3 spans 12 residues. V lost 2 bases, J lost 4 bases, and 6 bases lay in between. Germline assignment: CDR1 SNHLY and CDR2 FYNNEI.

The chain has TRBV7-2 and TRBJ2-1; a weak D match, TRBD2 (5 bases). The CDR3 runs 15 residues. CDR1 and CDR2 from the germline V gene are SGHTA and FQGNSA. The ends were cut back, 1 base at V and 7 bases at J, with 14 bases in the middle. The CDR3 spells CASSLGGPLVNEQFF. The CDR3 coding sequence is TGTGCCAGCAGCTTAGGAGGGCCCCTTGTGAATGAGCAGTTCTTC.